The 9 T cell receptor beta chains below were found in one sample sequenced in a study of CD8+ T cells in alopecia areata (dated by TCRdb to about 2018). Libraries were built with the immunoSEQ multiplex PCR assay. For TCR sequencing, RNA was extracted from every sample and reverse transcribed into cDNA to serve as template. TCRdb's version of the immuneACCESS table is confined to in-frame rearrangements and falls short of the full clone set. An unresolved V gene accounts for under half of the shortfall where checked; the remainder is of unknown origin. The sample table shows 45,000 to 70,000 clones, and 96% are seen once. The ten largest account for roughly 25% of the sample. The time point label on this specimen signifies: baseline before oral tofacitinib. The sequenced sample was CD8+ T cells sorted from blood, obtained at week 0. The receptors here all came from a human donor with alopecia areata.

The chain carries TRBV27 and TRBJ2-7; weak D call: TRBD2 (5 bases). The CDR3 has 13 residues. The germline V gene encodes CDR1 MNHEY and CDR2 SMNVEV (reference sequence). V dropped 0 bases and J dropped 8 bases, with 11 bases sitting between them. The CDR3 sequence: CASSLSGAAKQYF. CDR3 in DNA: TGTGCCAGCAGTTTATCGGGAGCCGCAAAGCAGTACTTC.

The rearrangement joins TRBV7-9 to TRBJ2-2; 10 bases map to TRBD2. J lost 0 bases, V lost 5 bases, and 6 bases had no gene match. Germline V CDR1 and CDR2: SEHNR, FQNEAQ (reference sequence). This CDR3 contains 17 residues. CDR3 DNA sequence: TGTGCCAGCAGCAGCCCGACTAGCGGGCCGAACACCGGGGAGCTGTTTTTT. Encoded protein: CASSSPTSGPNTGELFF.

The chain uses TRBV4-1 and TRBJ2-5; TRBD2 matches 8 bases. From germline, CDR1 is MGHRA and CDR2 YSYEKL. There are 19 residues in the CDR3. Trimming removed 0 bases from V and 5 bases from J; junction bases left unmatched: 17. The CDR3 DNA sequence: TGCGCCAGCAGCCAAGATCCCCCCCCGTTCACTAGCGGTGGGGAGACCCAGTACTTC. Its translation is CASSQDPPPFTSGGETQYF.

The chain recombines TRBV5-6 with TRBJ2-1; no firm D call. Between the trimmed V and J ends, which lost 4 bases and 1 base, there was a span of 12 bases. CDR1 is SGHDT, CDR2 YYEEEE, per germline. CDR3 length equals 15 residues. CDR3 in amino acids: CASSLGWGSYNEQFF. CDR3 DNA: TGTGCCAGCAGCCTGGGGTGGGGTTCCTACAATGAGCAGTTCTTC.

This rearrangement joins TRBV27 to TRBJ2-5; no firm D call. The J call is in doubt because the DNA end fits TRBJ2-7 better. Germline CDR1 is MNHEY and CDR2 is SMNVEV (reference sequence). The CDR3 runs to 11 residues. The CDR3 DNA reads as TGTGCCAGCAGTTTAGCAGGCGAGCAGTACTTC. It encodes CASSLAGEQYF.

The chain couples TRBV7-9 to TRBJ2-5; D possibly corresponds to TRBD1 (6 bases). The V end was cut by 5 bases, the J end by 4 bases, with 11 bases between. This CDR3 is built from 13 residues. Germline-derived CDR1 and CDR2 are SEHNR and FQNEAQ (reference sequence). The CDR3 reads CASSPGVPETQYF. In DNA form, the CDR3 reads TGTGCCAGCAGCCCAGGGGTCCCAGAGACCCAGTACTTC.

The rearrangement joins TRBV15 to TRBJ1-4; D is undetermined. The ends were cut back, 4 bases at V and 10 bases at J, with 16 bases in the middle. Germline CDR1 reads LNHNV; CDR2 reads YYDKDF (reference sequence). CDR3 length: 14 amino acids. CDR3 nucleotide sequence: TGTGCCACCAGCAACGGCCCGAACCCAGGAAAACTGTTTTTT. It translates to CATSNGPNPGKLFF.

To note about this clone: An end of the junction differs from the germline gene, which may be a read error. V and J are TRBV7-2 and TRBJ2-1; 14 bases are a match to TRBD2. CDR3 length: 18 amino acids. CDR1 and CDR2 (germline): SGHTA, FQGNSA. The CDR3 protein is CASSVAHLGLAGVGEQFF. The CDR3 DNA follows: TGTGCCAGCAGCGTAGCCCACCTGGGACTAGCGGGGGTTGGTGAGCAGTTCTTC. Full variable domain (outside the CDR3, taken from reference TRBV7-2 and TRBJ2-1): GAGVSQSPSNKVTEKGKDVELRCDPISGHTALYWYRQSLGQGLEFLIYFQGNSAPDKSGLPSDRFSAERTGGSVSTLTIQRTQQEDSAVYLCASSVAHLGLAGVGEQFFGPGTRLTVL.

The V call is TRBV5-8, the J call TRBJ2-7; D not resolved. In germline, CDR1 is SGHTS, CDR2 YDEGEE. V was pared by 3 bases and J by 1 base, with 8 bases between. The CDR3 covers 13 residues. The CDR3 region is CASSWASSYEQYF. CDR3 nucleotides: TGTGCCAGCAGCTGGGCAAGTTCCTACGAGCAGTACTTC.